Following are 26 T cell receptor beta chains from one sample sequenced in a study of shared clonotypes between healthy human individuals. The protocol was immunoSEQ multiplex PCR, while the TCRdb copy is restricted to in-frame clones and leaves out a portion. The sample has about 2.1 million clones; about 94% are singletons. The naive CD8 population came from CD45RO-negative cells selected for CCR7, without terminally differentiated effector memory CD45RA+ cells. The sequenced material came from naive CD8+ T cells from PBMCs. These receptors were obtained from a young man in good health. Some clones in this sample may be carry-over from other donors' samples.

The chain joins TRBV28 to TRBJ2-2, with unresolved D. This CDR3 is built from 13 residues. In germline, CDR1 is MDHEN, CDR2 SYDVKM. The V gene lost 6 bases and the J gene lost 6 bases, with 11 bases spanning the gap. The CDR3 loop reads CASRYTVPGELFF. CDR3 in DNA: TGTGCCAGCAGATACACAGTCCCCGGGGAGCTGTTTTTT.

In regard to this clone: Other DNA sequences in the sample encode the same CDR3. V and J are TRBV27 and TRBJ1-5; D not resolved. Between the trimmed V and J ends, which lost 0 bases and 2 bases, there was a span of 2 bases. Germline lookup yields CDR1 MNHEY and CDR2 SMNVEV (reference sequence). The CDR3 runs 13 residues. DNA of the CDR3: TGTGCCAGCAGTTTATCGGGCAATCAGCCCCAGCATTTT. Translation: CASSLSGNQPQHF.

The chain carries TRBV7-2 and TRBJ2-7; maybe TRBD1 (5 bases). The germline CDR1 and CDR2 sequences are SGHTA and FQGNSA. Trimming left V 5 bases short and J 5 bases short, with 16 bases between. The CDR3 extends over 14 amino acids. CDR3 DNA sequence: TGTGCCAGCAGCCAGCCGGAAGGGGCGGACGAGCAGTACTTC. The encoded protein is CASSQPEGADEQYF. Full variable domain (outside the CDR3, taken from reference TRBV7-2 and TRBJ2-7): GAGVSQSPSNKVTEKGKDVELRCDPISGHTALYWYRQSLGQGLEFLIYFQGNSAPDKSGLPSDRFSAERTGGSVSTLTIQRTQQEDSAVYLCASSQPEGADEQYFGPGTRLTVT.

The rearrangement joins TRBV7-9 to TRBJ2-1, with 8 bases aligning to TRBD2. Germline CDR1 is SEHNR and CDR2 is FQNEAQ (reference sequence). The J segment lost 3 bases and the V segment lost 10 bases, leaving 14 bases of the junction unmatched. CDR3 size: 16 residues. The CDR3 nucleotides read TGTGCCACCGGACCAGCGTTGGCGGGAGGCTACAATGAGCAGTTCTTC. Its translation: CATGPALAGGYNEQFF.

The rearrangement uses TRBV7-3 and TRBJ1-1; no definite D call. Germline-derived CDR1 and CDR2 are SGHTA and FQGTGA. V was trimmed by 2 bases and J by 0 bases, leaving 10 bases between them. The CDR3 contains 15 residues. For the CDR3, the DNA is TGTGCCAGCAGCTTAGGTATCGGGATGAACACTGAAGCTTTCTTT. This sequence encodes CASSLGIGMNTEAFF.

This rearrangement joins TRBV7-9 to TRBJ2-5, with 7 bases aligning to TRBD2. Per the germline V gene, CDR1 is SEHNR and CDR2 is FQNEAQ (reference sequence). The V segment lost 0 bases and the J segment 2 bases; nucleotides outside the gene matches: 6. This CDR3 spans 16 amino acids. The CDR3 coding sequence is TGTGCCAGCAGCTTAGCGAAGGGAGGGGTGCAAGAGACCCAGTACTTC. Its translation is CASSLAKGGVQETQYF.

The J gene is TRBJ2-1, the V gene TRBV2; TRBD1 matches 7 bases. V shed 6 bases, J shed 7 bases, and the junction held 21 bases outside the gene matches. This CDR3 is built from 18 residues. The germline V gene encodes CDR1 SNHLY and CDR2 FYNNEI. The CDR3 bases are TGTGCCAGCAGACCTCGCTTCCCACAGGGGCGGATTGGGAATGAGCAGTTCTTC. It is translated as CASRPRFPQGRIGNEQFF.

The chain combines TRBV11-2 with TRBJ2-7; TRBD1 might be the D (6 bases). In germline, CDR1 is SGHAT, CDR2 FQNNGV. Trimming cost V 1 base and J 1 base, with 14 bases left between them. CDR3 size: 16 residues. This CDR3 is CASSLVLAGDSYEQYF. CDR3 sequence (DNA): TGTGCCAGCAGCTTAGTACTCGCAGGGGATTCCTACGAGCAGTACTTC.

The rearrangement uses TRBV6-5 and TRBJ2-3, with TRBD1 as a possible D gene (5 bases). The CDR3 extends over 13 amino acids. Per germline, CDR1 MNHEY and CDR2 SVGAGI. Trimming removed 4 bases from V and 7 bases from J, with 12 bases in between. The CDR3 loop reads CASSSQGSNTQYF. DNA for the CDR3: TGTGCCAGCAGTTCTCAGGGATCGAATACGCAGTATTTT.

On this clone itself: The sample contains more than one DNA sequence encoding this CDR3. The genes are TRBV19 and TRBJ2-7; D is unclear. The CDR3 loop spans 13 amino acids. Trimming removed 3 bases from V and 0 bases from J, with 6 bases in between. Germline CDR1 is LNHDA and CDR2 is SQIVND (reference sequence). The CDR3 DNA reads TGTGCCAGTAGTATCGGTAGCTCCTACGAGCAGTACTTC. This gives the protein CASSIGSSYEQYF. The whole variable domain, remainder taken from reference TRBV19 and TRBJ2-7, is DGGITQSPKYLFRKEGQNVTLSCEQNLNHDAMYWYRQDPGQGLRLIYYSQIVNDFQKGDIAEGYSVSREKKESFPLTVTSAQKNPTAFYLCASSIGSSYEQYFGPGTRLTVT.

The chain couples TRBV2 to TRBJ2-7; 14 nucleotides agree with TRBD2. The CDR3 loop spans 18 amino acids. Losses at the gene ends were 4 bases for V and 3 bases for J; bases not matched to a gene: 11. Germline V gives CDR1 SNHLY, CDR2 FYNNEI. The CDR3 DNA reads TGTGCCAGCAGTGGCCCTCCCGTAGGGACTAGCGGGAGCTACGAGCAGTACTTC. Its protein product is CASSGPPVGTSGSYEQYF. Based on the CDR3 plus reference TRBV2 and TRBJ2-7, the full variable domain is EPEVTQTPSHQVTQMGQEVILRCVPISNHLYFYWYRQILGQKVEFLVSFYNNEISEKSEIFDDQFSVERPDGSNFTLKIRSTKLEDSAMYFCASSGPPVGTSGSYEQYFGPGTRLTVT.

The genes are TRBV9 and TRBJ2-3, with 8 nucleotides matching TRBD1. Germline V gene data show CDR1 as SGDLS and CDR2 as YYNGEE. V trimming: 0 bases; J trimming: 2 bases; junction bases outside the gene matches: 8. There are 17 residues in the CDR3. The CDR3 loop is CASSVATGGRTTDTQYF. CDR3 sequence (DNA): TGTGCCAGCAGCGTAGCTACAGGGGGAAGAACCACAGATACGCAGTATTTT.

The V call is TRBV9, the J call TRBJ1-2; tentatively, D is TRBD1 (6 bases). Germline V gene data show CDR1 as SGDLS and CDR2 as YYNGEE. The CDR3 consists of 12 residues. Trimming cost V 3 bases and J 8 bases, with 11 bases left between them. As DNA, the CDR3 is TGTGCCAGCAGCGATGGACAGCGGGGCTACACCTTC. It specifies CASSDGQRGYTF.

V usage is TRBV15 and J usage is TRBJ2-5, with 9 bases matching TRBD1. Germline loops: CDR1 LNHNV, CDR2 YYDKDF (reference sequence). There are 13 residues in the CDR3. The V gene end was trimmed by 11 bases and the J gene end by 4 bases; junction bases not matched to a gene: 8. CDR3 in DNA: TGTGCCGCTGCTGAGGGACAGGGAGAGACCCAGTACTTC. Protein: CAAAEGQGETQYF.

This clone was seen only once. This rearrangement joins TRBV4-1 to TRBJ2-1; the match to TRBD2 covers 10 bases. The CDR3 is 16 amino acids. Germline V CDR1 and CDR2: MGHRA, YSYEKL. Losses at the gene ends were 0 bases for V and 7 bases for J; bases not matched to a gene: 6. The CDR3 DNA reads as TGCGCCAGCAGCCAAGAACTAGCGGGATTAGTAAATGAGCAGTTCTTC. Protein sequence: CASSQELAGLVNEQFF.

About this clone itself: The junction differs from germline at one of its ends, possibly a read error. V is TRBV6-1 and J is TRBJ2-3; the match to TRBD2 covers 7 bases. Germline lookup yields CDR1 MNHNS and CDR2 SASEGT. The CDR3 loop spans 16 amino acids. Here the CDR3 reads CASSKAMAGVADTQYF. CDR3 coding DNA: TGTGCCAGCAGTAAAGCGATGGCGGGAGTGGCAGATACGCAGTATTTT.

This clone is a singleton in its sample. The V gene is TRBV5-1, the J gene TRBJ2-7, with 10 bases fitting TRBD1. V shed 1 base, J shed 11 bases, and the junction held 12 bases outside the gene matches. The CDR3 totals 15 residues. The V gene's germline CDR1 is SGHRS and CDR2 YFSETQ. The CDR3: CASSLMGQGFEGKYF. For the CDR3, the DNA is TGCGCCAGCAGCTTGATGGGACAGGGGTTTGAGGGGAAGTACTTC.

V usage is TRBV7-9 and J usage is TRBJ2-2; no firm D call. The V gene's germline CDR1 is SEHNR and CDR2 FQNEAQ (reference sequence). The CDR3 sequence is 14 residues long. Trimming shortened V by 2 bases and J by 7 bases, and 11 bases separated the two germline ends. The CDR3 sequence is CASSLSIRGGELFF. In DNA, the CDR3 is TGTGCCAGCAGCTTAAGCATACGTGGCGGGGAGCTGTTTTTT.

This clone was recorded only once. V and J are TRBV7-9 and TRBJ2-3; D gene uncertain. Trimming removed 5 bases at V and 0 bases at J, with 24 bases between. This CDR3 region has 19 residues. The germline V gene encodes CDR1 SEHNR and CDR2 FQNEAQ (reference sequence). CDR3 nucleotide sequence: TGTGCCAGCAGCCCCCGGAGAGGCGGAAACTTGGGTAGCACAGATACGCAGTATTTT. Translation gives CASSPRRGGNLGSTDTQYF.

V usage is TRBV13 and J usage is TRBJ2-7; D may be TRBD2 (5 bases). This CDR3 is built from 14 residues. CDR1 is PRHDT and CDR2 is FYEKMQ in the germline V gene (reference sequence). Trimming shortened V by 5 bases and J by 2 bases, and 13 bases separated the two germline ends. The CDR3 DNA reads TGTGCCAGCAGCCCGCGGGCGGCAGCCTACGAGCAGTACTTC. Translating gives CASSPRAAAYEQYF. The full variable domain, its missing parts supplied by reference TRBV13 and TRBJ2-7, is AAGVIQSPRHLIKEKRETATLKCYPIPRHDTVYWYQQGPGQDPQFLISFYEKMQSDKGSIPDRFSAQQFSDYHSELNMSSLELGDSALYFCASSPRAAAYEQYFGPGTRLTVT.

V usage is TRBV5-1 and J usage is TRBJ2-7, with TRBD1 matching over 8 bases. This CDR3 is 14 amino acids long. Germline CDR1 reads SGHRS; CDR2 reads YFSETQ. The V segment lost 4 bases and the J segment 3 bases; nucleotides outside the gene matches: 6. Here the CDR3 reads CASSLTGAYYEQYF. The CDR3 DNA reads as TGCGCCAGCAGCCTGACAGGGGCCTACTACGAGCAGTACTTC.

The chain recombines TRBV6-5 with TRBJ1-4, with TRBD1 identical over 8 bases. Germline V gives CDR1 MNHEY, CDR2 SVGAGI. The CDR3 sequence is 15 residues long. V lost 4 bases, J lost 7 bases, and 8 bases stayed unmatched. For the CDR3, the DNA is TGTGCCAGCAGTTTCCGGACAGGGAGGGTTGAAAAACTGTTTTTT. Translated: CASSFRTGRVEKLFF.

CDR3 DNA: TGTGCCAGCAGTTATGAGGGGCTGAACACCGGGGAGCTGTTTTTT. Amino acids: CASSYEGLNTGELFF. The J gene is TRBJ2-2, the V gene TRBV6-5, with D perhaps given as TRBD1 or TRBD2 (5 bases each). The germline V gene encodes CDR1 MNHEY and CDR2 SVGAGI. The CDR3 sequence is 15 residues long. V lost 3 bases to trimming and J lost 1 base, with 9 bases between them.

The gene calls are TRBV5-1 and TRBJ2-2; 13 bases are a match to TRBD2. Per germline, CDR1 SGHRS and CDR2 YFSETQ. This CDR3 is built from 16 residues. Losses at the gene ends were 0 bases for V and 7 bases for J; bases not matched to a gene: 3. Here the CDR3 DNA reads TGCGCCAGCAGCTTGGTCCGACTAGCGGGAGGCGGGGAGCTGTTTTTT. Translating gives CASSLVRLAGGGELFF.

This chain joins TRBV28 and TRBJ1-3; tentative D call: TRBD1 (5 bases). The germline V gene encodes CDR1 MDHEN and CDR2 SYDVKM. Deletions cut 7 bases from V and 3 bases from J, with 19 bases between. CDR3 length: 16 amino acids. This chain's CDR3 is CASTLGDSRYGNTIYF. The CDR3 DNA is TGTGCCAGCACCCTAGGGGATAGTAGATATGGAAACACCATATATTTT.

V is TRBV4-1 and J is TRBJ2-1; D unclear. The germline gives CDR1 MGHRA, CDR2 YSYEKL. The CDR3 loop spans 16 amino acids. Trimming stripped 0 bases from V and 5 bases from J, with 14 bases between. The CDR3 DNA is TGCGCCAGCAGCCAAGAAAGGGTTCCGCTAAACAATGAGCAGTTCTTC. It translates to CASSQERVPLNNEQFF.